This T cell receptor beta chain was identified in a study of control samples from healthy donors and cancer patients. Method: immunoSEQ multiplex PCR; TCRdb's copy keeps in-frame clones and lacks some. The sample consists of roughly 170,000 clones, about 93% of them appearing once. V dropped 0 bases and J dropped 9; count of bases not matched to a gene: 5. The CDR3 length is 15 residues. Germline V gene data show CDR1 as SGHRS and CDR2 as YFSETQ. V usage is TRBV5-1 and J usage is TRBJ2-1; 11 nucleotides align to TRBD2. The origin of this receptor is a woman in her sixties or seventies in good health. Sequencing was carried out using blood. The CDR3 sequence: CASSLDSGGAVEQFF. CDR3 in DNA: TGCGCCAGCAGCTTGGATAGCGGGGGGGCGGTTGAGCAGTTCTTC.